Listed below are T cell receptor beta chains from one sample, sequenced in a study of T cells in Graves' hyperthyroidism and ophthalmopathy. TCRdb itself ran the multiplex PCR reads through MiXCR, one entry per CDR3 protein. The data show about 500,000 distinct CDR3 sequences, about 16% seen once. Sequenced: blood. Source of these receptors: a woman under 40 with Graves' ophthalmopathy. Both conserved end residues are part of each CDR3. The D gene is left open where the match is weak. Clone size is stated in some rows and not others, as once, few, many or a class when expanded.

clone size: .
J gene: TRBJ1-3
V gene: TRBV28
D gene: .
CDR3 DNA: TGTGCCAGCAGTCTTAGGGGCTCTGGAAACACCATATATTTT
CDR3 protein: CASSLRGSGNTIYF

clone size: .
J gene: TRBJ2-4
V gene: TRBV28
D gene: .
CDR3 DNA: TGTGCCAGCAGTTTACAGGGGCAGAAGGCCAAAAACATTCAGTACTTC
CDR3 protein: CASSLQGQKAKNIQYF

clone size: .
J gene: TRBJ1-1
V gene: TRBV7-2
D gene: .
CDR3 DNA: TGTGCCAGCAGCTTATTGAGGGTAGGGACTGAAGCTTTCTTT
CDR3 protein: CASSLLRVGTEAFF

clone size: .
J gene: TRBJ2-3
V gene: TRBV27
D gene: .
CDR3 DNA: TGTGCCAGCAGTTCATATAATAGCACAGATACGCAGTATTTT
CDR3 protein: CASSSYNSTDTQYF

clone size: many
J gene: TRBJ1-1
V gene: TRBV28
D gene: .
CDR3 DNA: TGTGCCAGCCTTACGGGGCAGGGGCCTAACACTGAAGCTTTCTTT
CDR3 protein: CASLTGQGPNTEAFF

clone size: .
J gene: TRBJ1-5
V gene: TRBV20-1
D gene: TRBD1
CDR3 DNA: TGCAGTGCTAGAGGGGACAGGGGGTTTAGCAATCAGCCCCAGCATTTT
CDR3 protein: CSARGDRGFSNQPQHF

clone size: .
J gene: TRBJ2-7
V gene: TRBV12-3/TRBV12-4
D gene: TRBD1
CDR3 DNA: TGTGCCAGCAACGACAGGGGGGCCTACGAGCAGTACTTC
CDR3 protein: CASNDRGAYEQYF

clone size: few
J gene: TRBJ2-7
V gene: TRBV19
D gene: .
CDR3 DNA: TGTGCCAGTAGTATGACCCTATGGGGGAATTCCTACGAGCAGTACTTC
CDR3 protein: CASSMTLWGNSYEQYF

clone size: .
J gene: TRBJ1-6
V gene: TRBV20-1
D gene: .
CDR3 DNA: TGCAGTGCAACCGGGGGGTCACCCCTCCACTTT
CDR3 protein: CSATGGSPLHF

clone size: .
J gene: TRBJ1-5
V gene: TRBV20-1
D gene: .
CDR3 DNA: TGCAGTGCTAGAGGCGAGGCAGGGTTAAGTCAGCCCCAGCATTTT
CDR3 protein: CSARGEAGLSQPQHF

clone size: .
J gene: TRBJ2-1
V gene: TRBV27
D gene: .
CDR3 DNA: TGTGCCAGCAGCCACATGACTCCCGCCTCCTACAATGAGCAGTTCTTC
CDR3 protein: CASSHMTPASYNEQFF

clone size: .
J gene: TRBJ2-7
V gene: TRBV6-1
D gene: TRBD2
CDR3 DNA: TGTGCCAGCAGCAACGAACTAGCGGGAAGCTACGAGCAGTACTTC
CDR3 protein: CASSNELAGSYEQYF

clone size: few
J gene: TRBJ2-3
V gene: TRBV9
D gene: .
CDR3 DNA: TGTGCCAGCAGCGTAGAGGGCACCCTCACAGATACGCAGTATTTT
CDR3 protein: CASSVEGTLTDTQYF

clone size: many
J gene: TRBJ1-2
V gene: TRBV20-1
D gene: TRBD1
CDR3 DNA: TGCAGTGCTAGAAAGACAGGGCAGGTCTACACCTTC
CDR3 protein: CSARKTGQVYTF

clone size: .
J gene: TRBJ2-7
V gene: TRBV6-5
D gene: TRBD2
CDR3 DNA: TGTGCCAGCAGTTACAGTTCTAGCGGGAACACCTACGAGCAGTACTTC
CDR3 protein: CASSYSSSGNTYEQYF

clone size: .
J gene: TRBJ2-4
V gene: TRBV7-9
D gene: TRBD2
CDR3 DNA: TGTGCCAGCAGTTACACTCGGGAGGCTAAAAACATTCAGTACTTC
CDR3 protein: CASSYTREAKNIQYF

clone size: .
J gene: TRBJ1-6
V gene: TRBV14
D gene: .
CDR3 DNA: TGTGCCAGCAGCCAACGGGGGGGAAACTCACCCCTCCACTTT
CDR3 protein: CASSQRGGNSPLHF

clone size: few
J gene: TRBJ2-1
V gene: TRBV19
D gene: TRBD2
CDR3 DNA: TGTGCCAGTAAGCGGGAGGCCTACAATGAGCAGTTCTTC
CDR3 protein: CASKREAYNEQFF

clone size: .
J gene: TRBJ2-3
V gene: TRBV5-4
D gene: TRBD2
CDR3 DNA: TGTGCCAGCAGCATAGCGGGAGGGGTAGGGGATACGCAGTATTTT
CDR3 protein: CASSIAGGVGDTQYF

clone size: many
J gene: TRBJ2-1
V gene: TRBV28
D gene: TRBD2
CDR3 DNA: TGTGCCAGCAGTTTACAGACGGGCGGGAGTCACAATGAGCAGTTCTTC
CDR3 protein: CASSLQTGGSHNEQFF

clone size: many
J gene: TRBJ1-1
V gene: TRBV6-2/TRBV6-3
D gene: .
CDR3 DNA: TGTGCCAGCAGTTTGGGCAGGGTCACCACTGAAGCTTTCTTT
CDR3 protein: CASSLGRVTTEAFF

clone size: many
J gene: TRBJ2-7
V gene: TRBV28
D gene: .
CDR3 DNA: TGTGCCAGCAGTTCATTGGGACCGTACGAGCAGTACTTC
CDR3 protein: CASSSLGPYEQYF

clone size: .
J gene: TRBJ2-7
V gene: TRBV5-4
D gene: .
CDR3 DNA: TGTGCCAGCAGCTTGGTGGAGGGGAACGAGCAGTACTTC
CDR3 protein: CASSLVEGNEQYF

clone size: few
J gene: TRBJ1-2
V gene: TRBV29-1
D gene: .
CDR3 DNA: TGCAGCCTCGAGAGGGGGAACTATGGCTACACCTTC
CDR3 protein: CSLERGNYGYTF

clone size: .
J gene: TRBJ2-7
V gene: TRBV30
D gene: TRBD2
CDR3 DNA: TGTGCCTGGAGTGACTTAGCGGGAGGGCTCTACGAGCAGTACTTC
CDR3 protein: CAWSDLAGGLYEQYF

clone size: .
J gene: TRBJ2-1
V gene: TRBV15
D gene: .
CDR3 DNA: TGTGCCACCAGCAGAGGGAGCGGAACTTACAATGAGCAGTTCTTC
CDR3 protein: CATSRGSGTYNEQFF

clone size: .
J gene: TRBJ1-5
V gene: TRBV19
D gene: .
CDR3 DNA: TGTGCCAGTAAGCCCGGGGCCCCGATGGGGAATCAGCCCCAGCATTTT
CDR3 protein: CASKPGAPMGNQPQHF

clone size: many
J gene: TRBJ2-5
V gene: TRBV25-1
D gene: .
CDR3 DNA: TGTGCCAGCAGTGAATTGGGCTCCCGGGGCGCAGAGACCCAGTACTTC
CDR3 protein: CASSELGSRGAETQYF

clone size: many
J gene: TRBJ1-4
V gene: TRBV4-1
D gene: .
CDR3 DNA: TGCGCCAGCAGCCAAGACCGATACCGACAGAATGAAAAACTGTTTTTT
CDR3 protein: CASSQDRYRQNEKLFF

clone size: .
J gene: TRBJ2-7
V gene: TRBV29-1
D gene: .
CDR3 DNA: TGCAGCGTCGTGCCAGGGGATACCTACGAGCAGTACTTC
CDR3 protein: CSVVPGDTYEQYF

clone size: .
J gene: TRBJ2-3
V gene: TRBV2
D gene: .
CDR3 DNA: TGTGCCAGCAGTGAGGGGAACAGGAGAATCACAGATACGCAGTATTTT
CDR3 protein: CASSEGNRRITDTQYF

clone size: many
J gene: TRBJ2-1
V gene: TRBV7-2
D gene: TRBD2
CDR3 DNA: TGTGCCAGCAGCTTAGGGCTAGCGGGAGGTCACAATGAGCAGTTCTTC
CDR3 protein: CASSLGLAGGHNEQFF

clone size: .
J gene: TRBJ2-7
V gene: TRBV5-1
D gene: .
CDR3 DNA: TGCGCCAGGGTGGACAGCCGCTCCTACGAGCAGTACTTC
CDR3 protein: CARVDSRSYEQYF

clone size: .
J gene: TRBJ2-1
V gene: TRBV4-3
D gene: TRBD1
CDR3 DNA: TGCGCCAGCAGCCAAGAGGGACAGAGCTCCTACAATGAGCAGTTCTTC
CDR3 protein: CASSQEGQSSYNEQFF

clone size: many
J gene: TRBJ2-3
V gene: TRBV29-1
D gene: TRBD2
CDR3 DNA: TGCAGCGTCGGGGGGTCCCCCACAGATACGCAGTATTTT
CDR3 protein: CSVGGSPTDTQYF

clone size: many
J gene: TRBJ2-1
V gene: TRBV20-1
D gene: .
CDR3 DNA: TGCAGTGCTCGGACTTATGCATACAATGAGCAGTTCTTC
CDR3 protein: CSARTYAYNEQFF

clone size: few
J gene: TRBJ2-1
V gene: TRBV12-3/TRBV12-4
D gene: .
CDR3 DNA: TGTGCCAGCAACGCGGGACAGCCTTCAGTCAATGAGCAGTTCTTC
CDR3 protein: CASNAGQPSVNEQFF

clone size: .
J gene: TRBJ2-1
V gene: TRBV14
D gene: .
CDR3 DNA: TGTGCCAGCAGCCAACCCCCAACCTACAATGAGCAGTTCTTC
CDR3 protein: CASSQPPTYNEQFF

clone size: many
J gene: TRBJ2-1
V gene: TRBV28
D gene: .
CDR3 DNA: TGTGCCAGCAGTTCCGACGGAGTTCCCCGTGCGGGTGAGCAGTTCTTC
CDR3 protein: CASSSDGVPRAGEQFF

clone size: few
J gene: TRBJ1-2
V gene: TRBV28
D gene: .
CDR3 DNA: TGTGCCAGCAGTACACGCCGACTCAGCTATGGCTACACCTTC
CDR3 protein: CASSTRRLSYGYTF

clone size: .
J gene: TRBJ2-7
V gene: TRBV6-5
D gene: .
CDR3 DNA: TGTGCCAGCAGTTACGGGCCGCCGACAGACGAGCAGTACTTC
CDR3 protein: CASSYGPPTDEQYF

clone size: few
J gene: TRBJ2-1
V gene: TRBV5-4
D gene: TRBD1
CDR3 DNA: TGTGCCAGCAGCTTGGTACAGGGGGGTAACAATGAGCAGTTCTTC
CDR3 protein: CASSLVQGGNNEQFF

clone size: many
J gene: TRBJ1-5
V gene: TRBV20-1
D gene: .
CDR3 DNA: TGCAGTGCTAGGGGCATGGTCAGCAATCAGCCCCAGCATTTT
CDR3 protein: CSARGMVSNQPQHF

clone size: many
J gene: TRBJ2-3
V gene: TRBV7-8
D gene: .
CDR3 DNA: TGTGCCAGCAGCTTATCCTCTCGAGGCAGAGATACGCAGTATTTT
CDR3 protein: CASSLSSRGRDTQYF

clone size: many
J gene: TRBJ2-7
V gene: TRBV7-2
D gene: TRBD2
CDR3 DNA: TGTGCCAGCAGCTATGGCGAAGGAGCGGGGGACTACGAGCAGTACTTC
CDR3 protein: CASSYGEGAGDYEQYF

clone size: many
J gene: TRBJ2-2
V gene: TRBV28
D gene: TRBD1
CDR3 DNA: TGTGCCAGCAGTACCGACAGGGTCGTGGGCACCGGGGAGCTGTTTTTT
CDR3 protein: CASSTDRVVGTGELFF

clone size: few
J gene: TRBJ2-2
V gene: TRBV19
D gene: TRBD2
CDR3 DNA: TGTGCCAGTAGTAACAACCAGGGACTAGCGGGGGACACCGGGGAGCTGTTTTTT
CDR3 protein: CASSNNQGLAGDTGELFF

clone size: .
J gene: TRBJ2-4
V gene: TRBV15
D gene: .
CDR3 DNA: TGTGCCACCAGCACAAGGTCCAAAGGCCCCGGGTACATTCAGTACTTC
CDR3 protein: CATSTRSKGPGYIQYF

clone size: few
J gene: TRBJ2-1
V gene: TRBV5-1
D gene: TRBD2
CDR3 DNA: TGCGCCAGCAGAGCGGGGGTTGGGTACAATGAGCAGTTCTTC
CDR3 protein: CASRAGVGYNEQFF

clone size: .
J gene: TRBJ2-1
V gene: TRBV7-2
D gene: .
CDR3 DNA: TGTGCCAGCAGCTCCCACAGAGTAAACTCCTACAATGAGCAGTTCTTC
CDR3 protein: CASSSHRVNSYNEQFF

clone size: .
J gene: TRBJ2-5
V gene: TRBV9
D gene: .
CDR3 DNA: TGTGCCAGCAGCGTAGTAGCCCTCAACGGGGAGACCCAGTACTTC
CDR3 protein: CASSVVALNGETQYF

clone size: few
J gene: TRBJ2-6
V gene: TRBV28
D gene: .
CDR3 DNA: TGTGCCAGCGGACACCTCTCTGGGGCCAACGTCCTGACTTTC
CDR3 protein: CASGHLSGANVLTF